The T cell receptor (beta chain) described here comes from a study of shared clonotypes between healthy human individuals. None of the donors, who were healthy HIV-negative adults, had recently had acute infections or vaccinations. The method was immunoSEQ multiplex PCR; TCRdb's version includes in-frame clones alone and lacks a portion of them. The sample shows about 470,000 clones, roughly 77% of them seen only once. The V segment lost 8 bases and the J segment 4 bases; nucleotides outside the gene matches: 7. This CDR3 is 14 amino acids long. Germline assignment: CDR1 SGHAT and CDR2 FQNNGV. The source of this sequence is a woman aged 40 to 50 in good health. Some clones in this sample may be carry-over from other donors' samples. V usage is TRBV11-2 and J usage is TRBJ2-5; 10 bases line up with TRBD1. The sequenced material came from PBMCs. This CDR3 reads CASRETGGRETQYF. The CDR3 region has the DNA TGTGCCAGCCGCGAGACAGGGGGCCGAGAGACCCAGTACTTC.